This entry lists 4 T cell receptor beta chains sequenced from one sample in a study of blood T cells in healthy people across ages. A second PCR, run for about 7 to 11 cycles, used a sample-barcoded 5' primer plus a J-beta primer mix. TCRdb redid the calling of the 5' RACE reads with MiXCR, one entry per CDR3 protein. The table includes more than 800,000 distinct CDR3 sequences, roughly 26% detected once. The sequencing sample was made of blood. Receptors originate from a woman of 80 years or more in good health.

This clonotype showed up just a few times. The genes are TRBV18 and TRBJ2-1; possibly TRBD1 for D (5 bases). The CDR3 length is 15 residues. Trimming took 6 bases from V and 2 from J, leaving 14 bases between them. Germline V CDR1 and CDR2: KGHSH, LQKENI. In DNA form, the CDR3 reads TGTGCCAGCTCCCCTGACAGTCACCCCTACAATGAGCAGTTCTTC. Translation gives CASSPDSHPYNEQFF.

CDR3 amino acids: CASSRGGKNEQFF. Here the CDR3 DNA reads TGCGCCAGCAGCAGAGGGGGTAAAAATGAGCAGTTCTTC. The genes are TRBV5-1 and TRBJ2-1, with D possibly TRBD1 on 6 matching bases. CDR1 SGHRS and CDR2 YFSETQ come from the germline V gene. Between the trimmed V and J ends, which lost 4 bases and 7 bases, there was a span of 12 bases. The CDR3 extends over 13 amino acids.

This clonotype showed up just a few times. V and J are TRBV4-2 and TRBJ2-3; D remains ambiguous. Deletions cut 0 bases from V and 10 bases from J, with 14 bases between. CDR1 LGHNA and CDR2 YNFKEQ come from the germline V gene. The CDR3 has 14 residues. DNA of the CDR3: TGTGCCAGCAGCCAAGATGGAGCTATTCAGGCGCAGTATTTT. Translated, it gives CASSQDGAIQAQYF.

V is TRBV29-1 and J is TRBJ2-1, with D perhaps matching TRBD1 (6 bases). V lost 7 bases and J lost 2, with 15 bases in between. The CDR3 spans 14 residues. CDR1 and CDR2 (germline): SQVTM, ANQGSEA. This CDR3 reads CSAPKGGTYNEQFF. The CDR3 coding sequence is TGCAGCGCCCCGAAAGGGGGAACCTACAATGAGCAGTTCTTC.